These 25 T cell receptor beta chains were all obtained from the same sample, sequenced in a study of human T cells and chemical hapten exposure. Described time point: pre-sensitization, week 0. Treatment indicated: therapeutic diphenylcyclopropenone sensitization with weekly scalp DPC. In TCRdb, the RACE reads were re-called with MiXCR into one record per CDR3 protein. The top ten hold roughly 3% of the sample, which has 150,000 to 200,000 distinct CDR3 sequences, just under 30% seen once. The sample here was whole blood, taken in connection with sensitization to the hapten diphenylcyclopropenone (DPC). These TCRs come from a woman under 40 with alopecia areata. Some clones in this sample may be carry-over from other donors' samples.

This chain connects TRBV27 to TRBJ2-5; maybe TRBD2 (5 bases). Germline V lookup: CDR1 MNHEY, CDR2 SMNVEV (reference sequence). V lost 6 bases and J 1 base, leaving 9 bases between the germline ends. The CDR3 spans 13 residues. The CDR3 loop is CASRPAVQETQYF. The CDR3 bases are TGTGCCAGCAGACCAGCGGTCCAAGAGACCCAGTACTTC.

This clonotype has more than one count but fewer than ten. This chain uses TRBV29-1 with TRBJ1-1, with D possibly matching TRBD1 (5 bases). This CDR3 is built from 12 residues. V lost 7 bases to trimming and J lost 2 bases, with 11 bases between them. Germline V gene lookup returns CDR1 SQVTM and CDR2 ANQGSEA. In DNA form, the CDR3 reads TGCAGCGGACACAGGACCAACACTGAAGCTTTCTTT. Its translation is CSGHRTNTEAFF.

This clonotype was observed a handful of times. The chain is built from TRBV9 and TRBJ2-7; unclear D gene. The CDR3 has 14 amino acids. CDR1 is SGDLS and CDR2 is YYNGEE in the germline V gene. Between the trimmed V and J ends, which lost 0 bases and 8 bases, there was a span of 15 bases. Written as DNA, the CDR3 is TGTGCCAGCAGCGTAGGAGGCGGTAGGAGCCAGCAGTACTTC. Translated: CASSVGGGRSQQYF.

The chain recombines TRBV28 with TRBJ2-6; D gene unclear. Germline assignment: CDR1 MDHEN and CDR2 SYDVKM. The CDR3 totals 13 residues. Trimming removed 8 bases from V and 3 bases from J, with 8 bases in between. The CDR3 sequence is CASYFSGANVLTF. In nucleotides, the CDR3 is TGTGCCAGCTATTTCAGTGGGGCCAACGTCCTGACTTTC.

In its sample, this clonotype was seen a few times. This sequence joins TRBV7-7 and TRBJ1-1; D gene ambiguous. Germline assignment: CDR1 SSHAT and CDR2 FNYEAQ (reference sequence). The CDR3 has 13 amino acids. The V gene lost 0 bases and the J gene lost 5 bases, with 7 bases spanning the gap. CDR3 nucleotide sequence: TGTGCCAGCAGCTTAGCGCTGGGGACTGAAGCTTTCTTT. Residues: CASSLALGTEAFF. Full variable domain (missing parts from reference TRBV7-7 and TRBJ1-1): GAGVSQSPRYKVTKRGQDVTLRCDPISSHATLYWYQQALGQGPEFLTYFNYEAQPDKSGLPSDRFSAERPEGSISTLTIQRTEQRDSAMYRCASSLALGTEAFFGQGTRLTVV.

This clonotype was seen repeatedly, ten times or more. The chain employs TRBV9 and TRBJ1-1; unclear D gene. Trimming cost V 0 bases and J 7 bases, with 7 bases left between them. Germline V gives CDR1 SGDLS, CDR2 YYNGEE. The CDR3 covers 12 residues. The CDR3 is CASSVVKGEAFF. Here the CDR3 DNA reads TGTGCCAGCAGCGTAGTTAAGGGTGAAGCTTTCTTT.

The genes are TRBV12-3 or TRBV12-4 and TRBJ2-3; TRBD1 or TRBD2 may be the D gene (5 bases each). V was cut by 3 bases and J by 5 bases, with 15 bases left in between. This CDR3 has 15 residues. The CDR3 DNA is TGTGCCAGCAGTTTTGTGGGGGTAGGGGTAGATACGCAGTATTTT. This sequence encodes CASSFVGVGVDTQYF.

The rearrangement links TRBV28 to TRBJ1-4; perhaps TRBD1 as D (5 bases). The CDR3 loop spans 12 amino acids. The V and J ends lost 6 bases and 8 bases respectively, with 10 bases between them. The germline V gene has CDR1 MDHEN and CDR2 SYDVKM. The CDR3 loop reads CASSRRQEKLFF. The DNA of the CDR3 is TGTGCCAGCAGCCGACGACAGGAAAAACTGTTTTTT.

The V call is TRBV29-1, the J call TRBJ2-1; tentatively, D is TRBD1 (5 bases). The germline V and J ends were trimmed by 6 bases and 4 bases, with 10 bases remaining between them. The CDR3 spans 12 residues. Germline-derived CDR1 and CDR2 are SQVTM and ANQGSEA. This chain's CDR3 is CSVRTFYNEQFF. Written as DNA, the CDR3 is TGCAGCGTCCGGACATTTTACAATGAGCAGTTCTTC.

The gene calls are TRBV19 and TRBJ2-1; maybe TRBD2 (5 bases). The V end lost 7 bases, the J end lost 8 bases, and 21 bases lay between the germline ends. The CDR3 runs 15 residues. Germline V gene data show CDR1 as LNHDA and CDR2 as SQIVND (reference sequence). The CDR3 DNA sequence: TGTGCCAGTAACCTCCCGCCCCGGGGTGATGATGAGCAGTTCTTC. It yields the protein CASNLPPRGDDEQFF.

This clonotype has more than one count but fewer than ten. The chain has TRBV7-2 and TRBJ1-2; perhaps TRBD1 as D (6 bases). Germline values: CDR1 SGHTA, CDR2 FQGNSA. This CDR3 comprises 15 residues. Trimming shortened V by 2 bases and J by 4 bases, and 14 bases separated the two germline ends. The CDR3 DNA follows: TGTGCCAGCAGCTTAACGAAATCGGACAGCTATGGCTACACCTTC. Amino acid sequence: CASSLTKSDSYGYTF. Together with reference TRBV7-2 and TRBJ1-2, the CDR3 gives the full variable domain: GAGVSQSPSNKVTEKGKDVELRCDPISGHTALYWYRQSLGQGLEFLIYFQGNSAPDKSGLPSDRFSAERTGGSVSTLTIQRTQQEDSAVYLCASSLTKSDSYGYTFGSGTRLTVV.

This clonotype has more than one count but fewer than ten. The chain carries TRBV15 and TRBJ2-1; 8 bases match TRBD2. In germline, CDR1 is LNHNV, CDR2 YYDKDF (reference sequence). V was clipped by 5 bases and J by 7 bases; unmatched bases: 4. The CDR3 totals 13 residues. CDR3 in amino acids: CATSHGRGNEQFF. The CDR3 coding sequence is TGTGCCACCAGCCACGGGAGGGGGAATGAGCAGTTCTTC.

In its sample, this clonotype was seen a few times. J is TRBJ1-3 and V is TRBV7-2, with 7 positions matching TRBD1. Germline trimming cut 1 base from V and 7 bases from J; bases unmatched to any gene: 4. The CDR3 has 14 residues. Germline V gene lookup returns CDR1 SGHTA and CDR2 FQGNSA. The CDR3 is CASSLVNRGNTIYF. The CDR3 DNA reads TGTGCCAGCAGCTTAGTTAACAGGGGTAACACCATATATTTT.

This clonotype was seen only a few times. The CDR3 is CASRLIYGYTF. DNA for the CDR3: TGTGCCAGCAGGTTGATCTATGGCTACACCTTC. This chain connects TRBV6-5 to TRBJ1-2; no firm D call. The CDR3 length is 11 residues. Trimming left V 6 bases short and J 4 bases short, with 6 bases between. Germline V CDR1 and CDR2: MNHEY, SVGAGI.

This clonotype was counted between two and nine times. The chain recombines TRBV28 with TRBJ2-7; 14 bases map to TRBD2. The length of the CDR3 is 15 residues. The ends lost 5 bases at V and 5 bases at J; junction bases unmatched: 5. Germline assignment: CDR1 MDHEN and CDR2 SYDVKM. The DNA for the CDR3 is TGTGCCAGCAGTCCGGGACTAGCGGGGGTAAACGAGCAGTACTTC. Protein sequence: CASSPGLAGVNEQYF.

The rearrangement uses TRBV6-2 or TRBV6-3 and TRBJ2-7, with D unresolved. Germline V CDR1 and CDR2: MNHEY, SVGEGT. Trimming shortened V by 4 bases and J by 4 bases, and 14 bases separated the two germline ends. This CDR3 comprises 14 residues. CDR3 loop: CASSSGGTWYEQYF. CDR3 nucleotides: TGTGCCAGCAGTTCTGGCGGTACGTGGTACGAGCAGTACTTC.

This chain links TRBV6-1 with TRBJ1-1; 7 bases line up with TRBD1. This CDR3 is 15 amino acids long. V shed 5 bases and J 0 bases; nucleotides not matched to a gene: 6. CDR1 is MNHNS, CDR2 SASEGT, per germline. The CDR3 DNA reads as TGTGCCAGCAGTACTACAGGGGAATTGAACACTGAAGCTTTCTTT. Amino acids: CASSTTGELNTEAFF.

The gene calls are TRBV20-1 and TRBJ2-3; 8 positions agree with TRBD2. The CDR3 length is 15 residues. Trimming took 0 bases from V and 0 from J; bases not matched to a gene: 2. Germline values: CDR1 DFQATT, CDR2 SNEGSKA (reference sequence). In nucleotides, the CDR3 is TGCAGTGCTAGAGATCGGGGGGGGAGCACAGATACGCAGTATTTT. Amino acid sequence: CSARDRGGSTDTQYF.

V and J are TRBV11-2 and TRBJ1-2; 11 bases agree with TRBD1. Germline values: CDR1 SGHAT, CDR2 FQNNGV. The CDR3 totals 15 residues. With V trimmed by 1 base and J by 4 bases, 2 bases remained unmatched. CDR3 DNA sequence: TGTGCCAGCAGCTTAGCCGGGACAGGGGGCTATGGCTACACCTTC. This translates into CASSLAGTGGYGYTF.

As regards this clonotype: A read error may account for a junction end that differs from germline. The chain is built from TRBV12-3 or TRBV12-4 and TRBJ2-2, with D perhaps matching TRBD2 (5 bases). The CDR3 totals 13 residues. The CDR3 nucleotides are TGTGCCAGCACCATGAAGAACACCGGGGAGCTGCTTTTT. This gives the protein CASTMKNTGELLF.

This clonotype has just a few counts. The J gene is TRBJ1-1, the V gene TRBV27; D gene unclear. This CDR3 is 13 amino acids long. CDR1 and CDR2 from the germline V gene are MNHEY and SMNVEV (reference sequence). Trimming left V 3 bases short and J 1 base short, with 6 bases between. CDR3 in amino acids: CASSFDENTEAFF. CDR3 nucleotides: TGTGCCAGCAGTTTCGATGAGAACACTGAAGCTTTCTTT.

The chain has TRBV5-1 and TRBJ2-3; the match to TRBD1 covers 8 bases. CDR3 length equals 14 residues. Germline V gene data show CDR1 as SGHRS and CDR2 as YFSETQ. V lost 3 bases and J lost 5; bases outside the gene matches: 5. CDR3: CASSSQGAQDTQYF. The CDR3 nucleotides are TGCGCCAGCAGCTCTCAGGGGGCCCAAGATACGCAGTATTTT.

The chain carries TRBV28 and TRBJ1-2; D call uncertain. In germline, CDR1 is MDHEN, CDR2 SYDVKM. Deletions cut 4 bases from V and 5 bases from J, with 11 bases between. The CDR3 spans 13 residues. As DNA, the CDR3 is TGTGCCAGCAGTTCTAACAGCGTATATGGCTACACCTTC. Protein sequence: CASSSNSVYGYTF.

This clonotype appeared a few times. The chain is built from TRBV7-2 and TRBJ1-5; D remains ambiguous. This CDR3 comprises 14 residues. V was trimmed by 7 bases and J by 0 bases, leaving 10 bases between them. The germline V gene encodes CDR1 SGHTA and CDR2 FQGNSA. CDR3 DNA: TGTGCCAGCAAAAGAGGGAATAGCAATCAGCCCCAGCATTTT. This encodes CASKRGNSNQPQHF.

This sequence joins TRBV29-1 and TRBJ2-2; 7 bases fit TRBD2. The junction had 2 bases not matched to a gene; V was cut back by 3 bases and J by 1 base. Germline lookup yields CDR1 SQVTM and CDR2 ANQGSEA. This CDR3 is built from 14 residues. This chain's CDR3 is CSVDASGNTGELFF. CDR3 in DNA: TGCAGCGTTGACGCTAGCGGGAACACCGGGGAGCTGTTTTTT.